These 7 T cell receptor beta chains came from one sample sequenced in a study of cytomegalovirus exposure and HLA in healthy donors (dated by TCRdb to 2017 to 2019). The protocol used for the library was the immunoSEQ multiplex PCR assay. The multiplex PCR relied on a mix of 60 forward primers for TCR Vbeta segments and 13 reverse primers for TCR Jbeta segments. Entries here come from immuneACCESS through TCRdb and include only in-frame sequences with V and J called. Some clones fail to appear in such tables; in the studies checked, an unresolved V gene covers under half of the shortfall, and the cause of the remainder is unknown. The sample has about 120,000 clones on record, about 10% of them singletons. The ten largest clones take up 4.6% of the sample. Sequencing input: PBMCs. The receptors were sampled from a young woman in good health and CMV-seropositive.

This clone occurred a few times. V usage is TRBV5-6 and J usage is TRBJ1-4, with D possibly TRBD1 on 5 matching bases. Germline CDR1 and CDR2: SGHDT and YYEEEE. V was pared by 3 bases and J by 2 bases, with 8 bases between. CDR3 length: 14 amino acids. In DNA form, the CDR3 reads TGTGCCAGCAGCTCGGACACCACTAATGAAAAACTGTTTTTT. It translates to CASSSDTTNEKLFF.

The CDR3 region is CASSKLAGGPEEQFF. CDR3 DNA: TGTGCCAGCTCAAAACTAGCGGGAGGGCCAGAGGAGCAGTTCTTC. This rearrangement joins TRBV18 to TRBJ2-1; 13 bases are a match to TRBD2. In germline, CDR1 is KGHSH, CDR2 LQKENI. Germline trimming cut 5 bases from V and 10 bases from J; bases unmatched to any gene: 8. The CDR3 sequence is 15 residues long.

This chain connects TRBV28 to TRBJ1-5; 9 nucleotides line up with TRBD1. Unmatched junction bases numbered 5, after V lost 4 bases and J lost 4 bases. Germline assignment: CDR1 MDHEN and CDR2 SYDVKM. The CDR3 runs 15 residues. CDR3 nucleotides: TGTGCCAGCAGTTCGCGGGACAGGGTTAATCAGCCCCAGCATTTT. It translates to CASSSRDRVNQPQHF.

V usage is TRBV28 and J usage is TRBJ1-5, with 8 bases identical to TRBD1. This CDR3 contains 13 residues. CDR1 and CDR2 from the germline V gene are MDHEN and SYDVKM. V shed 5 bases and J 7 bases; nucleotides not matched to a gene: 4. As DNA, the CDR3 is TGTGCCAGCAGTGGACAGGGTGGACAGCCCCAGCATTTT. This sequence encodes CASSGQGGQPQHF.

This chain joins TRBV5-1 and TRBJ2-3, with TRBD2 matching 11 bases. The CDR3 covers 21 residues. V lost 0 bases to trimming and J lost 0 bases; unmatched junction nucleotides: 15. Germline lookup yields CDR1 SGHRS and CDR2 YFSETQ. This CDR3 reads CASSLDGGLAGGDYSTDTQYF. The CDR3 DNA reads as TGCGCCAGCAGCTTGGACGGGGGGCTAGCGGGAGGAGATTACAGCACAGATACGCAGTATTTT. The full variable domain, with the rest looked up from reference TRBV5-1 and TRBJ2-3, is KAGVTQTPRYLIKTRGQQVTLSCSPISGHRSVSWYQQTPGQGLQFLFEYFSETQRNKGNFPGRFSGRQFSNSRSEMNVSTLELGDSALYLCASSLDGGLAGGDYSTDTQYFGPGTRLTVL.

There are a few counts of this clone. This chain joins TRBV9 and TRBJ2-7; a weak D match, TRBD1 (5 bases). V dropped 4 bases and J dropped 5 bases, with 10 bases sitting between them. Looked up from germline, CDR1 is SGDLS and CDR2 is YYNGEE. The CDR3 covers 12 residues. For the CDR3, the DNA is TGTGCCAGCAGCCCCAGGGTCCACGAGCAGTACTTC. Amino acids: CASSPRVHEQYF.

The chain uses TRBV27 and TRBJ2-1, with D possibly TRBD1 on 6 matching bases. The CDR3 is 16 amino acids. CDR1 MNHEY and CDR2 SMNVEV come from the germline V gene (reference sequence). Trimming took off 7 bases at V and 6 bases at J, with 22 bases between the two ends. CDR3 sequence reads: CASTSKAQGWGNEQFF. The CDR3 DNA reads TGTGCCAGCACATCGAAAGCTCAGGGGTGGGGCAATGAGCAGTTCTTC.